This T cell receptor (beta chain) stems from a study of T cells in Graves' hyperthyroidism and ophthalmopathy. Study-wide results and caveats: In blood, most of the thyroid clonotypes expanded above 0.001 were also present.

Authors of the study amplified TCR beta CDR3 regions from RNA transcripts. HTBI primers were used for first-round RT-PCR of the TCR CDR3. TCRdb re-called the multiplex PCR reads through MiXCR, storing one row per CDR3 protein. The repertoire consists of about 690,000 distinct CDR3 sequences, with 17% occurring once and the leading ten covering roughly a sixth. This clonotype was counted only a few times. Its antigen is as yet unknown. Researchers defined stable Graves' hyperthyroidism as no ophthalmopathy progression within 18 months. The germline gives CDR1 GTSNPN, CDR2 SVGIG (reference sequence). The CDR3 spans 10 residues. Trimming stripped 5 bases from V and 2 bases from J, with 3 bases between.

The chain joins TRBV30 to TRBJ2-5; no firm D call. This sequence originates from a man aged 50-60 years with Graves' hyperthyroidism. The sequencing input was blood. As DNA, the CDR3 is TGTGCCTGGCAACAAGAGACCCAGTACTTC. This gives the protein CAWQQETQYF. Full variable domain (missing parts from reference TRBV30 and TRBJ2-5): SQTIHQWPATLVQPVGSPLSLECTVEGTSNPNLYWYRQAAGRGLQLLFYSVGIGQISSEVPQNLSASRPQDRQFILSSKKLLLSDSGFYLCAWQQETQYFGPGTRLLVL.